These 13 T cell receptor beta chains originate from one sample sequenced in a study of shared clonotypes between healthy human individuals (dated by TCRdb to the early 2020s). Preparation of the library involved the immunoSEQ multiplex PCR assay. The table comes from immuneACCESS by way of TCRdb, which keeps in-frame sequences with V and J called. Part of the clones is missing from these tables; in studies checked, under half for an unresolved V gene and the rest for unknown reasons. The sample includes about 2 million clones, with about 95% observed a single time. The top ten constitute about 1.1% of the sample. CD8 naive samples were obtained by positive selection for CCR7 among CD45RO-negative cells, yielding a CD45RA+CCR7+ population from which TemRA cells were excluded. Sequencing was performed on naive CD8+ T cells sorted from blood. What the cell subset or site label conveys for this sample: CD45RA+CCR7+. Receptors were obtained from a man aged 18-30 years in good health.

This rearrangement joins TRBV30 to TRBJ1-4; D gene unclear. Germline V gives CDR1 GTSNPN, CDR2 SVGIG (reference sequence). The CDR3 has 14 amino acids. Trimming pared 2 bases from V and 0 bases from J, leaving 7 bases between. Here the CDR3 reads CAWSLASTNEKLFF. The CDR3 DNA reads TGTGCCTGGAGTTTGGCCTCAACTAATGAAAAACTGTTTTTT.

The chain joins TRBV6-6 to TRBJ2-7; D remains unclear. The germline V gene has CDR1 MNHNY and CDR2 SVGAGI (reference sequence). The V end was cut by 0 bases, the J end by 4 bases, with 10 bases between. CDR3 length equals 14 residues. CDR3 loop: CASSYSRPSYEQYF. The CDR3 DNA is TGTGCCAGCAGTTACTCGAGGCCTTCGTACGAGCAGTACTTC.

This clone was counted between two and nine times. This same CDR3 is encoded by further DNA sequences in the sample. The rearrangement links TRBV20-1 to TRBJ2-1, with D unresolved. V lost 0 bases and J lost 4, with 1 base in between. Germline CDR1 is DFQATT and CDR2 is SNEGSKA (reference sequence). The CDR3 covers 11 residues. The CDR3 nucleotides are TGCAGTGCTAGAGATTACAATGAGCAGTTCTTC. Translated, it gives CSARDYNEQFF.

CDR3 loop: CASSLFGNDTANIWRFRGNQPQHF. CDR3 DNA sequence: TGCGCCAGCAGCTTGTTCGGGAATGATACCGCGAACATTTGGCGTTTCAGGGGAAATCAGCCCCAGCATTTT. V and J are TRBV5-1 and TRBJ1-5, with a possible D match to TRBD1 (6 bases). V was trimmed by 1 base and J by 4 bases, leaving 39 bases between them. The CDR3 extends over 24 amino acids. Germline-derived CDR1 and CDR2 are SGHRS and YFSETQ.

This rearrangement joins TRBV7-9 to TRBJ1-4; 8 nucleotides align to TRBD1. There are 17 residues in the CDR3. Trimming at V came to 4 bases and at J to 8 bases, leaving 15 bases not matched to a gene. CDR1 and CDR2 (germline): SEHNR, FQNEAQ (reference sequence). Here the CDR3 reads CASSSTRGHGTGEKLFF. CDR3 in DNA: TGTGCCAGCAGCTCAACTAGGGGGCACGGGACAGGCGAAAAACTGTTTTTT.

This chain uses TRBV19 with TRBJ2-7; a weak D match, TRBD1 (5 bases). The V gene's germline CDR1 is LNHDA and CDR2 SQIVND (reference sequence). V lost 4 bases and J lost 2, with 18 bases in between. The CDR3 covers 16 residues. CDR3 sequence reads: CASSNEWGMEPYEQYF. Written as DNA, the CDR3 is TGTGCCAGTAGTAATGAATGGGGCATGGAACCCTACGAGCAGTACTTC.

The chain joins TRBV5-4 to TRBJ2-7; D call uncertain. The CDR3 runs to 12 residues. V lost 1 base to trimming and J lost 6 bases, with 8 bases between them. Per the germline V gene, CDR1 is SGHNT and CDR2 is YYREEE (reference sequence). This CDR3 is CASSLLGSEQYF. CDR3 DNA sequence: TGTGCCAGCAGCTTGTTAGGGTCCGAGCAGTACTTC.

The chain links TRBV9 to TRBJ2-1; D perhaps matches TRBD1 (5 bases). CDR3 length: 14 residues. Trimming took 4 bases from V and 10 from J, leaving 18 bases between them. CDR1 SGDLS and CDR2 YYNGEE come from the germline V gene. The CDR3, as DNA: TGTGCCAGCAGCTCCCGTGGGGCCTCCGGGGAGCAGTTCTTC. Translated: CASSSRGASGEQFF.

The V gene is TRBV19, the J gene TRBJ1-5; weak D call: TRBD1 (6 bases). Germline CDR1 LNHDA, CDR2 SQIVND (reference sequence). V shed 5 bases and J shed 0 bases, with 14 bases lying between them. The CDR3 extends over 16 amino acids. The DNA of the CDR3 is TGTGCCAGTAGTTTTAGGACAGAAGATAGCAATCAGCCCCAGCATTTT. It specifies CASSFRTEDSNQPQHF.

The genes are TRBV27 and TRBJ2-5, with a tentative D call TRBD2 (6 bases). V lost 0 bases to trimming and J lost 6 bases, with 11 bases between them. Germline V CDR1 and CDR2: MNHEY, SMNVEV (reference sequence). The CDR3 is made up of 14 amino acids. As DNA, the CDR3 is TGTGCCAGCAGTTTATCTTCGGGGGAGCAGACCCAGTACTTC. It is translated as CASSLSSGEQTQYF.

V usage is TRBV4-3 and J usage is TRBJ2-3; TRBD2 matches at 8 bases. Trimming cost V 1 base and J 0 bases; bases outside gene matches: 3. Germline assignment: CDR1 LGHNA and CDR2 YSLEER. The CDR3 spans 16 residues. CDR3 region: CASSQVLAASTDTQYF. In nucleotides, the CDR3 is TGCGCCAGCAGCCAAGTACTAGCGGCTAGCACAGATACGCAGTATTTT.

A note on this clone: The sample has other DNA sequences that encode this CDR3 too. The chain carries TRBV10-1 and TRBJ1-1, with 8 bases identical to TRBD1. The germline V gene has CDR1 WNHNN and CDR2 SYGVQD (reference sequence). V was clipped by 2 bases and J by 1 base; unmatched bases: 3. CDR3 length equals 15 residues. The CDR3 bases are TGCGCCAGCAGTGAGAGCGGACAGGGGAACACTGAAGCTTTCTTT. Its protein is CASSESGQGNTEAFF.

The CDR3 reads CASSLEGGRTTYEQYF. In DNA, the CDR3 is TGTGCCAGCAGCTTAGAAGGCGGGAGGACAACCTACGAGCAGTACTTC. V usage is TRBV13 and J usage is TRBJ2-7; 8 bases line up with TRBD2. This CDR3 has 16 residues. CDR1 and CDR2 (germline): PRHDT, FYEKMQ (reference sequence). V shed 1 base, J shed 2 bases, and the junction held 7 bases outside the gene matches. Based on the CDR3 plus reference TRBV13 and TRBJ2-7, the full variable domain is AAGVIQSPRHLIKEKRETATLKCYPIPRHDTVYWYQQGPGQDPQFLISFYEKMQSDKGSIPDRFSAQQFSDYHSELNMSSLELGDSALYFCASSLEGGRTTYEQYFGPGTRLTVT.